The sequence of this TCR beta chain was determined in a study of lymphopenia after photon versus proton radiotherapy. The CDR3 is 14 residues long. CDR1 is SGHTA, CDR2 FQGNSA, per germline. V dropped 2 bases and J dropped 1 base, with 8 bases sitting between them. The data were produced by immunoSEQ multiplex PCR, yet TCRdb's version contains in-frame clones alone and is incomplete. This table holds approximately 65,000 clones, about 89% found once. V and J are TRBV7-2 and TRBJ2-5; the D gene is possibly TRBD1 (5 bases). The sequence was obtained from an elderly man with esophageal cancer. This specimen consisted of peripheral blood, obtained from a patient treated with proton-based radiotherapy. Here the CDR3 DNA reads TGTGCCAGCAGCTTATGGGGCAGCCAAGAGACCCAGTACTTC. It codes for CASSLWGSQETQYF.